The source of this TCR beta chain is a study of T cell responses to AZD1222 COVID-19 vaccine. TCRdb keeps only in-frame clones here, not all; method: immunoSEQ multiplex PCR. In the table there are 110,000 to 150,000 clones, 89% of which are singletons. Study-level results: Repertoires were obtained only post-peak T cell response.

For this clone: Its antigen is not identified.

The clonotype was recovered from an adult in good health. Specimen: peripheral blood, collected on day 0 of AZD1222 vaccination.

CDR3 residues: CASSFTGTTNYGYTF. CDR3 sequence (DNA): TGCGCCAGCAGCTTCACAGGGACAACTAACTATGGCTACACCTTC. The V gene is TRBV5-1, the J gene TRBJ1-2, with D perhaps matching TRBD1 (6 bases). The CDR3 is 15 amino acids. CDR1 is SGHRS and CDR2 is YFSETQ in the germline V gene. Trimming left V 2 bases short and J 0 bases short, with 11 bases between.